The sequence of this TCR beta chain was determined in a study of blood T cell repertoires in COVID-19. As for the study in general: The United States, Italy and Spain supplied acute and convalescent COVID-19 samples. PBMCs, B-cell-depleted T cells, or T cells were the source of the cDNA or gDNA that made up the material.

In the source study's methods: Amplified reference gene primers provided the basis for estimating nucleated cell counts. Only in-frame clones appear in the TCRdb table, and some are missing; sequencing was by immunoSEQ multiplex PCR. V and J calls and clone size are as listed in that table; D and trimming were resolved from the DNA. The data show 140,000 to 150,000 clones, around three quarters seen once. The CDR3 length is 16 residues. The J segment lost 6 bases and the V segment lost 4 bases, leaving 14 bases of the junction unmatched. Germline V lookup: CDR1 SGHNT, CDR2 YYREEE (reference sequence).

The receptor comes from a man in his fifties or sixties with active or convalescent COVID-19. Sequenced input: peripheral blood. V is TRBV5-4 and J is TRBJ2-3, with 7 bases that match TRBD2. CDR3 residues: CASSLQRWTRKDTQYF. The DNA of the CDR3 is TGTGCCAGCAGCCTGCAACGATGGACTAGAAAGGATACGCAGTATTTT.